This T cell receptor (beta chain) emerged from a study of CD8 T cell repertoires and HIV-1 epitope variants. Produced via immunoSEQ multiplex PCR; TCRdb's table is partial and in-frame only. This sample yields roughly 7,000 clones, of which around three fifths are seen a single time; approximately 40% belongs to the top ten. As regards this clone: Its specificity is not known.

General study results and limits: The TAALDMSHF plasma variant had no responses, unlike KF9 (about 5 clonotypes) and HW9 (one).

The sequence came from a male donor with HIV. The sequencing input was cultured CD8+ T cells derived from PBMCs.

CDR3 region: CASSRGRNQPQHF. In DNA, the CDR3 is TGTGCCAGCAGCAGGGGTCGCAATCAGCCCCAGCATTTT. The chain couples TRBV6-5 to TRBJ1-5; perhaps TRBD1 as D (6 bases). CDR1 is MNHEY and CDR2 is SVGAGI in the germline V gene. The CDR3 extends over 13 amino acids. V lost 6 bases to trimming and J lost 2 bases, with 8 bases between them.